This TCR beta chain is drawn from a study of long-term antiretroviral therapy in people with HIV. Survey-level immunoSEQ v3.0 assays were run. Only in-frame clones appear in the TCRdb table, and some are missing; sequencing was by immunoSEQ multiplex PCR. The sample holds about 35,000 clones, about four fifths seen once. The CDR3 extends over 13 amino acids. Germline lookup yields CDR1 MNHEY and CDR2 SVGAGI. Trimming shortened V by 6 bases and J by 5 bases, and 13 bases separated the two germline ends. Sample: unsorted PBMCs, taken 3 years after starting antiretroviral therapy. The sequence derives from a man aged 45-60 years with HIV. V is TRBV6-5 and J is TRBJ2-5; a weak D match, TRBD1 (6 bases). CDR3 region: CASRQQGRETQYF. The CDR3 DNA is TGTGCCAGCAGACAACAGGGCAGGGAGACCCAGTACTTC.